This TCR beta chain was recorded in a study of T cell repertoires in cytomegalovirus infection. As for the study in general: Recently identified HLA-C-restricted CMV epitopes were used, and well-studied HLA-B-restricted CMV epitopes were used as well. CMV infection together with matching HLA type was indicated by public TCR beta signatures. Study results and caveats: Of the TCR beta families, the public ones yielded a cumulative frequency that identified carriers of CMV plus the relevant HLA.

Worth noting for this clonotype: Its antigen remains unknown.

Germline V CDR1 and CDR2: DFQATT, SNEGSKA (reference sequence). With 6 bases clipped from V and 7 bases from J, the junction kept 9 bases outside the gene matches. This CDR3 comprises 14 residues. TCRdb re-analysed the reads in MiXCR, keeping a single row per CDR3 protein. The sample lists 640,000 or so distinct CDR3 sequences, 33% occurring once. Material: cultured PBMCs, obtained from culture after CMV antigen stimulation. The clonotype was recovered from a human donor in good health (CMV status not recorded). Some clones in this sample may be carry-over from other donors' samples. This sequence joins TRBV20-1 and TRBJ2-1; 10 bases are shared with TRBD2. CDR3 sequence reads: CSAILAGLGNEQFF. The DNA for the CDR3 is TGCAGTGCGATACTAGCGGGGTTGGGGAATGAGCAGTTCTTC.